The subject of this entry is one TCR beta chain. This sample was included in a study of blood T cell repertoires in COVID-19. Looking at the study overall: Collection of acute and convalescent COVID-19 samples took place in the United States, Italy and Spain.

Original data processing: Counts of nucleated cells, estimated from reference gene primer amplification, were obtained. Some clones are missing from TCRdb's copy, which holds only in-frame ones; the method was immunoSEQ multiplex PCR. Clonal size and the V and J genes are those of that table, whereas D and trimming came from the DNA. This table holds around 250,000 clones, approximately 87% found once. This CDR3 has 15 amino acids. Per the germline V gene, CDR1 is MNHEY and CDR2 is SMNVEV (reference sequence). Trimming at V came to 6 bases and at J to 4 bases, leaving 7 bases not matched to a gene. Sequencing was done on a sample of peripheral blood. J is TRBJ2-1 and V is TRBV27; 9 positions match TRBD2. The sequence came from a human donor in a cohort sampled during active COVID-19. CDR3 coding DNA: TGTGCCAGCAGCTTTAGCGGGAGCGGTTACAATGAGCAGTTCTTC. The encoded protein is CASSFSGSGYNEQFF.